A single sample gave rise to the 4 T cell receptor beta chains below, sequenced in a study of T-cell reconstitution after alpha-beta-depleted transplantation in children. The authors prepared the TCRbeta library with unique molecular identifiers. TCRdb re-derived calls from the PCR reads in MiXCR, one entry per CDR3 protein. The table lists about 500,000 distinct CDR3 sequences, roughly 11% of them singletons. The specimen comprised PBMCs, mostly from graft donor cells, sampled 180 days after TCRalphabeta/CD19-depleted stem cell transplant. The receptors were sampled from a female patient under 10 years old who had a stem cell transplant for aplastic anemia, so the T cells may come from the graft donor.

This clonotype was seen many times. The rearrangement links TRBV14 to TRBJ2-2; 9 positions agree with TRBD1. This CDR3 region has 18 residues. V was pared by 3 bases and J by 8 bases, with 16 bases of the junction left unmatched. Germline V gives CDR1 SGHDN, CDR2 FVKESK. CDR3: CASSHPITGQGLTGELFF. Written as DNA, the CDR3 is TGTGCCAGCAGCCATCCGATCACCGGACAGGGGCTGACAGGGGAGCTGTTTTTT.

The sample holds a few counts of this clonotype. V usage is TRBV11-2 and J usage is TRBJ2-1; a possible D gene is TRBD2 (6 bases). Trimming pared 5 bases from V and 9 bases from J, leaving 11 bases between. The V gene's germline CDR1 is SGHAT and CDR2 FQNNGV. The CDR3 spans 12 residues. The CDR3 loop is CASSQLGLEQFF. The CDR3 DNA reads TGTGCCAGCAGCCAATTGGGACTTGAGCAGTTCTTC.

This clonotype was found a few times. The gene calls are TRBV7-2 and TRBJ1-6, with no clear D. Trimming shortened V by 5 bases and J by 15 bases, and 14 bases separated the two germline ends. Per germline, CDR1 SGHTA and CDR2 FQGNSA. This CDR3 is built from 12 residues. The CDR3 nucleotides are TGTGCCAGCAGCCCCGCCCTGGGAAGCCTCCACTTT. Its translation is CASSPALGSLHF.

The chain is built from TRBV12-3 or TRBV12-4 and TRBJ2-3; maybe TRBD2 (6 bases). V was clipped by 0 bases and J by 1 base, with 11 bases between them. This CDR3 comprises 16 residues. CDR3 residues: CASSLAQGLGTDTQYF. In DNA form, the CDR3 reads TGTGCCAGCAGTTTAGCCCAGGGACTTGGCACAGATACGCAGTATTTT.